This TCR beta chain was identified in a study of T-cell reconstitution after alpha-beta-depleted transplantation in children. Study-wide results and limits: Recipient T cells and thymic progenitors that survived gave rise to the high TCRbeta diversity observed at day 60 in some patients. T-cell numbers and diversity one year post-transplant derived largely from freshly generated T cells. Roughly two months post-transplant, alpha-beta T cells reportedly originated from several hundred graft clones that had expanded.

A library of TCRbeta sequences, prepared with unique molecular identifiers, was generated. TCRdb independently ran MiXCR on the PCR reads; one entry per CDR3 protein. The sample shows 600,000 to 800,000 distinct CDR3 sequences, roughly 14% of them seen only once. Regarding this clonotype: The antigen remains undetermined.

This sample comprised PBMCs, obtained before TCRalphabeta/CD19-depleted stem cell transplant. This clonotype was sampled from a girl aged 2-10 years with congenital amegakaryocytic thrombocytopenia, due to receive a stem cell transplant.

As DNA, the CDR3 is TGCAGTGCCGCCCCCCCCGGGGGATCCCTAAGGCAGGGGACTGAAGCTTTCTTT. The encoded protein is CSAAPPGGSLRQGTEAFF. The J gene is TRBJ1-1, the V gene TRBV20-1; a possible D gene is TRBD1 (6 bases). This CDR3 has 18 amino acids. V lost 6 bases, J lost 5 bases, and 31 bases lay in between. Germline-derived CDR1 and CDR2 are DFQATT and SNEGSKA (reference sequence).